This T cell receptor (beta chain) was sequenced during a study of T cells in Graves' hyperthyroidism and ophthalmopathy. The study's findings and limits: From stable hyperthyroidism, ophthalmopathy was set apart by a 13 V-J model.

The source material, RNA transcripts, was used to amplify TCR beta CDR3 regions. The HTBI set primed first-round TCR CDR3 RT-PCR. TCRdb re-analysed the multiplex PCR reads in MiXCR, keeping a single row per CDR3 protein. The sample has hundreds of thousands of distinct CDR3 sequences; around 15% are singletons. Points on this clonotype: Its antigen remains unidentified. This clone may be a read error of a much larger clone one base away.

Germline CDR1 reads SNHLY; CDR2 reads FYNNEI. The CDR3 covers 14 residues. V gave up 4 bases and J gave up 1 base, with 10 bases separating them. Material for sequencing was blood. This receptor was obtained from a woman aged 25 to 39 with Graves' hyperthyroidism. The V gene is TRBV2, the J gene TRBJ1-1; the D is unclear. The CDR3 DNA reads as TGTGCCAGCAGTGGGGCCAGAACGAACACTGAAGCTTTCTTT. This sequence encodes CASSGARTNTEAFF.